This TCR beta chain was retrieved from a study of cytomegalovirus exposure and HLA in healthy donors. In the case of this clone: The antigen is undetermined.

Study outcomes and limitations: Reports indicated that the classifier achieved high specificity and sensitivity in diagnosing cytomegalovirus status. Rarity characterized most TCR sequences, yet some public TCRs appeared in many donors. Cytomegalovirus-associated TCR beta chains were listed, numbering 164.

CDR1 is LGHNT and CDR2 is FRNRAP in the germline V gene. V was pared by 1 base and J by 6 bases, with 7 bases of the junction left unmatched. There are 15 residues in the CDR3. The protocol was immunoSEQ multiplex PCR, while the TCRdb copy is restricted to in-frame clones and leaves out a portion. The sample has approximately 160,000 clones, about 90% seen once. The TCR was taken from a woman aged 18-29 years in good health and CMV-seropositive. Sequencing was performed on PBMCs. This rearrangement joins TRBV12-5 to TRBJ2-7, with 9 nucleotides matching TRBD1. The CDR3 DNA follows: TGTGCTAGTGGTTTGGGACAGGGGGGTCGTACCGAGCAGTACTTC. It encodes CASGLGQGGRTEQYF. The variable domain in full, completed from reference TRBV12-5 and TRBJ2-7, reads DARVTQTPRHKVTEMGQEVTMRCQPILGHNTVFWYRQTMMQGLELLAYFRNRAPLDDSGMPKDRFSAEMPDATLATLKIQPSEPRDSAVYFCASGLGQGGRTEQYFGPGTRLTVT.